These 16 T cell receptor beta chains came from one sample sequenced in a study of T cells after yellow fever vaccination (dated by TCRdb to the late 2010s). The treatment or condition label here, explained by the study, means: live attenuated yellow fever vaccine strain. Libraries were constructed by 5' RACE. The instrument given in TCRdb is Illumina HiSeq 2500. TCRdb reprocessing: public reads trimmed at Q25 with fastp, clones called with MiXCR, in-frame beta chains kept. Identical CDR3 proteins give one entry, which carries the most common genes and DNA. For this sample there are about 580,000 distinct CDR3 sequences; roughly a sixth appear just once. Around 15% of the sample goes to the ten largest clones. The specimen was PBMCs, collected less than 6 days after the first yellow fever vaccination. Receptors originate from a man aged 18 to 29 who received the YFV17D yellow fever vaccine.

A few counts support this clonotype. The genes are TRBV9 and TRBJ2-2; 7 bases match TRBD1. From germline, CDR1 is SGDLS and CDR2 YYNGEE. V lost 4 bases to trimming and J lost 1 base; unmatched junction nucleotides: 4. The CDR3 has 15 residues. CDR3 nucleotide sequence: TGTGCCAGCAGCTGGGGACAGCTGAACACCGGGGAGCTGTTTTTT. The encoded protein is CASSWGQLNTGELFF.

The rearrangement joins TRBV5-5 to TRBJ1-1, with a weak D call TRBD1 (5 bases). The CDR3 is made up of 13 amino acids. Trimming stripped 4 bases from V and 8 bases from J, with 15 bases between. Germline lookup yields CDR1 SGHKS and CDR2 YYEKEE (reference sequence). The CDR3 loop is CASSLRPGPEAFF. The CDR3 DNA is TGTGCCAGCAGCCTTCGTCCGGGGCCCGAAGCTTTCTTT.

The rearrangement links TRBV6-2 or TRBV6-3 to TRBJ2-3; D not certain. The germline V and J ends were trimmed by 5 bases and 6 bases, with 9 bases remaining between them. In germline, CDR1 is MNHEY, CDR2 SVGEGT. The CDR3 is made up of 12 amino acids. For the CDR3, the DNA is TGTGCCAGCAGTATAAGGCGGGATACGCAGTATTTT. Its translation: CASSIRRDTQYF.

The CDR3 reads CASSFLEAGGNEQFF. CDR3 coding DNA: TGTGCCAGCAGCTTCTTGGAGGCAGGGGGCAATGAGCAGTTCTTC. The genes are TRBV5-8 and TRBJ2-1; 7 nucleotides line up with TRBD1. CDR3 size: 15 residues. Germline lookup yields CDR1 SGHTS and CDR2 YDEGEE. Trimming at V came to 2 bases and at J to 6 bases, leaving 8 bases not matched to a gene.

V gene TRBV9 combines with J gene TRBJ2-4, with a tentative D call TRBD2 (7 bases). V lost 0 bases and J 7 bases, leaving 14 bases between the germline ends. CDR1 SGDLS and CDR2 YYNGEE come from the germline V gene. The CDR3 consists of 15 residues. The CDR3 here is CASSVGGGGSNIQYF. CDR3 in DNA: TGTGCCAGCAGCGTAGGGGGAGGGGGGTCTAACATTCAGTACTTC.

The CDR3, as DNA: TGCGCCAGCAGCCAAGGGGGAGTGTACAATGAGCAGTTCTTC. Translating gives CASSQGGVYNEQFF. The rearrangement joins TRBV4-1 to TRBJ2-1; TRBD2 is a possible D gene (5 bases). Between the trimmed V and J ends, which lost 1 base and 4 bases, there was a span of 8 bases. Germline CDR1 is MGHRA and CDR2 is YSYEKL. The CDR3 covers 14 residues.

This chain joins TRBV4-2 and TRBJ1-1; D is unresolved. The CDR3 covers 15 residues. Germline V gives CDR1 LGHNA, CDR2 YNFKEQ. V was cut by 0 bases and J by 7 bases, with 15 bases left in between. Here the CDR3 reads CASSQERLRHLEAFF. The DNA of the CDR3 is TGTGCCAGCAGCCAAGAACGACTGCGTCATCTTGAAGCTTTCTTT.

This clonotype came up many times. The chain carries TRBV4-2 and TRBJ2-1; 9 bases are a match to TRBD2. The V gene's germline CDR1 is LGHNA and CDR2 YNFKEQ. V was pared by 8 bases and J by 2 bases, with 7 bases of the junction left unmatched. This CDR3 comprises 15 residues. CDR3 in amino acids: CASLSGGTTYNEQFF. In DNA form, the CDR3 reads TGTGCCAGCTTAAGCGGGGGGACAACCTACAATGAGCAGTTCTTC.

CDR3 coding DNA: TGTGCCAGCAGTGTAAGGGCTTTGGGGCCCAATGAGCAGTTCTTC. It is translated as CASSVRALGPNEQFF. This chain joins TRBV6-4 and TRBJ2-1; D is possibly TRBD1 (5 bases). Looked up from germline, CDR1 is MRHNA and CDR2 is SNTAGT. V was shortened by 4 bases and J by 6 bases, with 16 bases between the two germline ends. This CDR3 comprises 15 residues.

This clonotype was seen only a few times. The rearrangement uses TRBV10-3 and TRBJ2-5; 8 nucleotides agree with TRBD1. Germline V gene data show CDR1 as ENHRY and CDR2 as SYGVKD. The CDR3 covers 14 residues. Trimming removed 6 bases from V and 5 bases from J; junction bases left unmatched: 8. CDR3 DNA: TGTGCCATCAGGCCGGGACAGGCCGGGGAGACCCAGTACTTC. Protein sequence: CAIRPGQAGETQYF.

V gene TRBV7-2 combines with J gene TRBJ1-2, with 9 bases identical to TRBD1. CDR1 is SGHTA, CDR2 FQGNSA, per germline. The CDR3 has 16 amino acids. J was trimmed by 4 bases and V by 5 bases; bases with no gene match: 11. This chain's CDR3 is CASSPRQGGIGYGYTF. The CDR3 DNA is TGTGCCAGCAGCCCTCGACAGGGGGGTATTGGCTATGGCTACACCTTC.

V and J are TRBV7-9 and TRBJ2-2; TRBD1 matches at 9 bases. Germline V gives CDR1 SEHNR, CDR2 FQNEAQ (reference sequence). The CDR3 runs 17 residues. After removal of 5 bases from V and 3 bases from J, the junction contained 10 bases not matched to a gene. The CDR3 is CASSGVRGQGYTGELFF. CDR3 DNA sequence: TGTGCCAGCAGCGGTGTTAGGGGACAGGGATACACCGGGGAGCTGTTTTTT.

The gene calls are TRBV29-1 and TRBJ2-2; TRBD1 matches 10 bases. The CDR3 has 16 amino acids. V shed 2 bases, J shed 3 bases, and the junction held 6 bases outside the gene matches. Germline V gene data show CDR1 as SQVTM and CDR2 as ANQGSEA. The CDR3 sequence: CSVEWGQGTDTGELFF. CDR3 nucleotide sequence: TGCAGCGTTGAATGGGGACAGGGGACGGACACCGGGGAGCTGTTTTTT.

The V call is TRBV7-8, the J call TRBJ2-7, with a weak D call TRBD1 (5 bases). V was shortened by 3 bases and J by 5 bases, with 8 bases between the two germline ends. The CDR3 loop spans 12 amino acids. CDR1 is SGHVS, CDR2 FQNEAQ, per germline. CDR3 loop: CASSFRVNEQYV. CDR3 in DNA: TGTGCCAGCAGCTTCAGGGTGAACGAGCAGTACGTC.

The chain has TRBV5-1 and TRBJ1-1, with 9 bases lining up with TRBD1. The CDR3 covers 15 residues. Germline V lookup: CDR1 SGHRS, CDR2 YFSETQ. J lost 3 bases, V lost 4 bases, and 7 bases had no gene match. DNA for the CDR3: TGCGCCAGCAGCGAGACAGGGGGAACCTACACTGAAGCTTTCTTT. Its translation is CASSETGGTYTEAFF.

This clonotype showed up just a few times. The chain is built from TRBV6-5 and TRBJ2-4, with a possible D match to TRBD1 (6 bases). The CDR3 is 14 residues long. Germline V lookup: CDR1 MNHEY, CDR2 SVGAGI. V lost 0 bases and J 6 bases, leaving 9 bases between the germline ends. The CDR3 reads CASSYSLQGNIQYF. The CDR3 region has the DNA TGTGCCAGCAGTTACTCCTTACAGGGAAACATTCAGTACTTC.